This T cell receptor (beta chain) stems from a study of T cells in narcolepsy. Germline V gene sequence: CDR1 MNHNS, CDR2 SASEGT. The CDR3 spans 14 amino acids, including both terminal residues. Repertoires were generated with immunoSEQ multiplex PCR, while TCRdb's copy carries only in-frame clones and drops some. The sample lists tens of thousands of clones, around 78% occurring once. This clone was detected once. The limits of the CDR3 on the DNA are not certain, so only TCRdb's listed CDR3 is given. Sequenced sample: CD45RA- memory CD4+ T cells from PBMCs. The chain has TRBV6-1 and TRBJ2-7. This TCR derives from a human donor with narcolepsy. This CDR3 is CASILGTATYEQYF.